The 27 T cell receptor beta chains given below trace back to one sample, sequenced in a study of blood T cell repertoires in COVID-19. Sequencing was performed with immunoSEQ multiplex PCR; in TCRdb, only in-frame clones are kept and a portion is missing. Of fewer than 70,000 clones listed, roughly 85% are singletons. Sequencing used peripheral blood. The receptor source for this set is an older man with acute or convalescent COVID-19.

The CDR3 DNA follows: TGTGCCAGCAGTCCAGGGACAGCCTACAATGAGCAGTTCTTC. This codes for CASSPGTAYNEQFF. The chain combines TRBV2 with TRBJ2-1; TRBD1 matches 7 bases. This CDR3 has 14 amino acids. Germline loops: CDR1 SNHLY, CDR2 FYNNEI. Trimming took 5 bases from V and 2 from J; bases not matched to a gene: 3. Supplemented by reference TRBV2 and TRBJ2-1, the full variable domain reads EPEVTQTPSHQVTQMGQEVILRCVPISNHLYFYWYRQILGQKVEFLVSFYNNEISEKSEIFDDQFSVERPDGSNFTLKIRSTKLEDSAMYFCASSPGTAYNEQFFGPGTRLTVL.

V gene TRBV20-1 combines with J gene TRBJ1-2; TRBD1 matches 10 bases. The CDR3 is 16 amino acids. The ends lost 3 bases at V and 4 bases at J; junction bases unmatched: 11. The germline V gene encodes CDR1 DFQATT and CDR2 SNEGSKA (reference sequence). CDR3 loop: CSASIRDRGVTYGYTF. CDR3 nucleotide sequence: TGCAGTGCTAGTATCCGGGACAGGGGAGTGACCTATGGCTACACCTTC.

This chain connects TRBV9 to TRBJ1-3, with D possibly TRBD1 on 6 matching bases. The V gene lost 0 bases and the J gene lost 9 bases, with 13 bases spanning the gap. Germline values: CDR1 SGDLS, CDR2 YYNGEE. CDR3 length: 14 residues. The CDR3 loop reads CASSVETGRSTIYF. Here the CDR3 DNA reads TGTGCCAGCAGCGTAGAAACAGGGCGGTCCACCATATATTTT.

This clone was seen a few times. The V gene is TRBV30, the J gene TRBJ1-6; 7 nucleotides agree with TRBD1. The ends lost 4 bases at V and 7 bases at J; junction bases unmatched: 4. The CDR3 contains 13 residues. The V gene's germline CDR1 is GTSNPN and CDR2 SVGIG (reference sequence). DNA for the CDR3: TGTGCCTGGAAGGGACAGTTGAATTCACCCCTCCACTTT. It is translated as CAWKGQLNSPLHF.

V gene TRBV5-1 combines with J gene TRBJ2-1, with no clear D. This CDR3 spans 14 amino acids. Trimming pared 0 bases from V and 10 bases from J, leaving 14 bases between. CDR1 is SGHRS, CDR2 YFSETQ, per germline. The CDR3 is CASSLDPVPQEQFF. The CDR3 coding sequence is TGCGCCAGCAGCTTGGATCCCGTCCCCCAGGAGCAGTTCTTC.

The table lists this clone with a count of one. CDR3 coding DNA: TGCGCCAGCACCTCTCCGGGACAGGGCCCCTACAATGAGCAGTTCTTC. Translation: CASTSPGQGPYNEQFF. The chain carries TRBV23-1 and TRBJ2-1, with 9 bases lining up with TRBD1. TRBV23-1 is an ORF for which the function is uncertain. With 7 bases clipped from V and 2 bases from J, the junction kept 9 bases outside the gene matches. The CDR3 has 16 amino acids.

The chain joins TRBV9 to TRBJ2-7; maybe TRBD1 (6 bases). The germline V and J ends were trimmed by 4 bases and 5 bases, with 16 bases remaining between them. The CDR3 sequence is 14 residues long. Germline assignment: CDR1 SGDLS and CDR2 YYNGEE. Here the CDR3 reads CASSTQQGWDEQYF. The CDR3 coding sequence is TGTGCCAGCAGCACCCAACAGGGATGGGACGAGCAGTACTTC.

The DNA of the CDR3 is TGTGCCAGCAGCTTAAGCCAGGGTAAAGCTTTCTTT. As protein: CASSLSQGKAFF. The J gene is TRBJ1-1, the V gene TRBV7-2; D possibly corresponds to TRBD1 (5 bases). Germline V gives CDR1 SGHTA, CDR2 FQGNSA. Trimming removed 2 bases at V and 9 bases at J, with 10 bases between. CDR3 size: 12 residues.

This chain uses TRBV11-3 with TRBJ2-5, with D maybe TRBD1 (6 bases). This CDR3 contains 15 residues. The V end was cut by 5 bases, the J end by 2 bases, with 15 bases between. Germline-derived CDR1 and CDR2 are SGHNT and YENEEA. CDR3 nucleotide sequence: TGTGCCAGCAGCCGGAAGACAGGACAGCAAGAGACCCAGTACTTC. It encodes CASSRKTGQQETQYF. The full variable domain, its missing parts supplied by reference TRBV11-3 and TRBJ2-5, is EAGVVQSPRYKIIEKKQPVAFWCNPISGHNTLYWYLQNLGQGPELLIRYENEEAVDDSQLPKDRFSAERLKGVDSTLKIQPAELGDSAVYLCASSRKTGQQETQYFGPGTRLLVL.

The chain recombines TRBV9 with TRBJ1-3, with D maybe TRBD1 (5 bases). Germline assignment: CDR1 SGDLS and CDR2 YYNGEE. Trimming took off 1 base at V and 3 bases at J, with 14 bases between the two ends. There are 16 residues in the CDR3. CDR3 sequence: CASSVKVDSSGNTIYF. The CDR3 coding sequence is TGTGCCAGCAGCGTAAAAGTAGACAGCAGTGGAAACACCATATATTTT.

The chain joins TRBV5-1 to TRBJ2-2; 7 nucleotides line up with TRBD1. Germline CDR1 and CDR2: SGHRS and YFSETQ. The CDR3 runs 15 residues. With 0 bases clipped from V and 4 bases from J, the junction kept 3 bases outside the gene matches. CDR3 nucleotides: TGCGCCAGCAGCTTGGGAGACAGGGTCACCGGGGAGCTGTTTTTT. The encoded protein is CASSLGDRVTGELFF.

In this sample, this clone turned up once. V is TRBV24-1 and J is TRBJ1-1; 12 bases line up with TRBD1. Germline trimming cut 2 bases from V and 4 bases from J; bases unmatched to any gene: 7. The CDR3 contains 17 residues. From germline, CDR1 is KGHDR and CDR2 SFDVKD. This chain's CDR3 is CATSDSGTGGGGTEAFF. In nucleotides, the CDR3 is TGTGCCACCAGTGATTCCGGGACAGGGGGCGGGGGCACTGAAGCTTTCTTT.

The chain carries TRBV6-7 and TRBJ1-1; 9 bases are shared with TRBD1. TRBV6-7 is noted as an ORF with a role that remains uncertain. CDR3 length equals 15 residues. Trimming cost V 4 bases and J 5 bases; bases outside gene matches: 8. CDR3 nucleotide sequence: TGTGCCAGCAGTTGGGGACAGGGTTCGTGGACTGAAGCTTTCTTT. This gives the protein CASSWGQGSWTEAFF.

In this sample, this clone turned up once. The chain employs TRBV18 and TRBJ2-7; D remains unclear. V shed 1 base and J shed 2 bases, with 12 bases lying between them. The CDR3 is made up of 15 amino acids. Germline V gene data show CDR1 as KGHSH and CDR2 as LQKENI. The CDR3 coding sequence is TGTGCCAGCTCACCACAAACGGTCGCGGCCTACGAGCAGTACTTC. Translation gives CASSPQTVAAYEQYF.

The table lists this clone with a few counts. The chain combines TRBV25-1 with TRBJ1-2, with D unresolved. Germline CDR1 reads MGHDK; CDR2 reads SYGVNS. CDR3 length: 15 residues. V lost 5 bases to trimming and J lost 6 bases, with 19 bases between them. Written as DNA, the CDR3 is TGTGCCAGCAGTCCCCACCAGGACTCTGGAGATGGCTACACCTTC. Its translation is CASSPHQDSGDGYTF.

The chain is built from TRBV18 and TRBJ1-2, with 8 nucleotides matching TRBD1. The V segment lost 3 bases and the J segment 3 bases; nucleotides outside the gene matches: 6. This CDR3 is 15 amino acids long. The germline V gene encodes CDR1 KGHSH and CDR2 LQKENI. CDR3 bases: TGTGCCAGCTCACCTGGGACAGGACCACACTATGGCTACACCTTC. This codes for CASSPGTGPHYGYTF.

The genes are TRBV5-4 and TRBJ2-5; D may be TRBD2 (5 bases). The CDR3 length is 14 residues. V was trimmed by 1 base and J by 1 base, leaving 8 bases between them. The germline CDR1 and CDR2 sequences are SGHNT and YYREEE (reference sequence). The CDR3 coding sequence is TGTGCCAGCAGCTTGCGTAGCGTCCAAGAGACCCAGTACTTC. This sequence encodes CASSLRSVQETQYF.

The chain links TRBV6-6 to TRBJ1-4, with TRBD1 matching over 10 bases. The CDR3 runs to 13 residues. CDR1 and CDR2 (germline): MNHNY, SVGAGI (reference sequence). The V segment lost 7 bases and the J segment 13 bases; nucleotides outside the gene matches: 9. CDR3 sequence (DNA): TGTGCCAGCACCCCGGGACAGGGGAATCGACTGTTTTTT. Its protein product is CASTPGQGNRLFF.

The chain joins TRBV2 to TRBJ1-2, with 9 bases lining up with TRBD1. The CDR3 is 14 amino acids. Germline CDR1 SNHLY, CDR2 FYNNEI. V was pared by 6 bases and J by 5 bases, with 7 bases of the junction left unmatched. The CDR3 nucleotides are TGTGCCAGCAGCCTGATGGACAGGGGTTATGGCTACACCTTC. It yields the protein CASSLMDRGYGYTF.

The V and J genes are TRBV9 and TRBJ2-3; TRBD1 might be the D (5 bases). Looked up from germline, CDR1 is SGDLS and CDR2 is YYNGEE. This CDR3 is 15 amino acids long. Trimming took off 2 bases at V and 2 bases at J, with 12 bases between the two ends. The CDR3 loop reads CASSVQGGSTDTQYF. CDR3 DNA sequence: TGTGCCAGCAGCGTTCAGGGTGGGTCCACAGATACGCAGTATTTT. Combining the CDR3 with reference TRBV9 and TRBJ2-3 gives the whole variable domain DSGVTQTPKHLITATGQRVTLRCSPRSGDLSVYWYQQSLDQGLQFLIQYYNGEERAKGNILERFSAQQFPDLHSELNLSSLELGDSALYFCASSVQGGSTDTQYFGPGTRLTVL.

This clone was recorded a few times. The chain joins TRBV11-2 to TRBJ2-7; 10 nucleotides agree with TRBD1. With 7 bases clipped from V and 4 bases from J, the junction kept 16 bases outside the gene matches. CDR1 and CDR2 (germline): SGHAT, FQNNGV. CDR3 size: 17 residues. The chain's CDR3 is CASTSLPSGQGSYEQYF. The CDR3 coding sequence is TGTGCCAGCACCTCCTTACCATCGGGACAGGGGAGTTACGAGCAGTACTTC. Filled out from reference TRBV11-2 and TRBJ2-7, the complete variable domain reads EAGVAQSPRYKIIEKRQSVAFWCNPISGHATLYWYQQILGQGPKLLIQFQNNGVVDDSQLPKDRFSAERLKGVDSTLKIQPAKLEDSAVYLCASTSLPSGQGSYEQYFGPGTRLTVT.

This clone was observed once. This rearrangement joins TRBV9 to TRBJ1-1, with a tentative D call TRBD1 (5 bases). Trimming removed 3 bases at V and 5 bases at J, with 17 bases between. The CDR3 is 15 amino acids. CDR1 and CDR2 from the germline V gene are SGDLS and YYNGEE. The CDR3, as DNA: TGTGCCAGCAGCGGAGCCGGGGGTATGGGGACTGAAGCTTTCTTT. It yields the protein CASSGAGGMGTEAFF.

The CDR3 coding sequence is TGTGCCAGCAGCAAAGTGAAGAAAAGGGGGAGGAACACTGAAGCTTTCTTT. Its translation is CASSKVKKRGRNTEAFF. The chain couples TRBV21-1 to TRBJ1-1; TRBD1, the D gene given by the table, was not confirmed from the DNA. TRBV21-1 is a pseudogene locus. The CDR3 sequence is 17 residues long.

This chain joins TRBV24-1 and TRBJ2-2, with 15 bases aligning to TRBD2. The germline CDR1 and CDR2 sequences are KGHDR and SFDVKD. This CDR3 is 17 amino acids long. V dropped 2 bases and J dropped 6; count of bases not matched to a gene: 3. CDR3 in DNA: TGTGCCACCAGTGATTCGGGACTAGCGGGAGGAGCCGGGGAGCTGTTTTTT. It is translated as CATSDSGLAGGAGELFF.

The chain uses TRBV27 and TRBJ2-2, with 10 bases identical to TRBD1. Germline CDR1 reads MNHEY; CDR2 reads SMNVEV (reference sequence). The CDR3 sequence is 15 residues long. Trimming at V came to 4 bases and at J to 5 bases, leaving 4 bases not matched to a gene. The DNA of the CDR3 is TGTGCCAGCAGTTGGACAGGGGGTAGAACCGGGGAGCTGTTTTTT. This encodes CASSWTGGRTGELFF.

The genes are TRBV6-4 and TRBJ2-7, with 7 bases matching TRBD1. The trim removed 5 bases at V and 1 base at J, leaving 5 bases unmatched. This CDR3 is built from 14 residues. The germline V gene encodes CDR1 MRHNA and CDR2 SNTAGT. The CDR3 reads CASSKSGQSYEQYF. The CDR3 DNA is TGTGCCAGCAGTAAATCGGGACAGTCCTACGAGCAGTACTTC.

The chain has TRBV12-3 or TRBV12-4 and TRBJ1-2; D remains unclear. V was trimmed by 4 bases and J by 7 bases, leaving 13 bases between them. CDR3 length: 13 amino acids. For the CDR3, the DNA is TGTGCCAGCAGTTCGGGTAGGGCGGGTGGCTACACCTTC. Its translation is CASSSGRAGGYTF.